This T cell receptor beta chain emerged from a study of long-term antiretroviral therapy in people with HIV. Study conclusions and caveats: Researchers lacked any data on ART adherence, viral resistance or therapy changes. Against controls, HIV repertoires showed narrower ranges of CDR3 length.

V lost 2 bases, J lost 1 base, and 11 bases lay in between. This CDR3 region has 15 residues. Per the germline V gene, CDR1 is KGHSH and CDR2 is LQKENI. They ran version v3.0 of the immunoSEQ assay at survey level. Clones were sequenced by immunoSEQ multiplex PCR, and TCRdb holds only the in-frame ones, with some missing. The data contain about 38,000 clones, over 75% of them seen just once; the ten biggest clones take up more than 4.5%. A remark on this clone: The antigen is not known.

This clonotype originated in a young man with HIV. The J gene is TRBJ2-5, the V gene TRBV18; D unclear. Sample: unsorted PBMCs, taken 1.5 years after starting antiretroviral therapy. CDR3 in amino acids: CASSPFPGSQETQYF. Here the CDR3 DNA reads TGTGCCAGCTCACCATTCCCGGGCTCCCAAGAGACCCAGTACTTC.